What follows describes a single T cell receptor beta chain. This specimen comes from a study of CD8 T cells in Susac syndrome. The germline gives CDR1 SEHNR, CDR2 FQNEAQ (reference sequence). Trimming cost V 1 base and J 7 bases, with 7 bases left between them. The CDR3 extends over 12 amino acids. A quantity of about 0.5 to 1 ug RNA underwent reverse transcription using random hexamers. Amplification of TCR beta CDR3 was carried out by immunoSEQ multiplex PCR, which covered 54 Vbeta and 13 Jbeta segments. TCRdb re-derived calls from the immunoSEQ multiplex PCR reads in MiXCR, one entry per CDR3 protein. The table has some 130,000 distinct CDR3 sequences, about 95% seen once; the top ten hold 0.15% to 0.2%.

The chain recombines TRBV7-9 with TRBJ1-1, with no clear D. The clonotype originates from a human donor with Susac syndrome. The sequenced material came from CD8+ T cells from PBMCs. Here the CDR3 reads CASSLEYDEAFF. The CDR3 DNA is TGTGCCAGCAGCTTAGAATACGATGAAGCTTTCTTT.